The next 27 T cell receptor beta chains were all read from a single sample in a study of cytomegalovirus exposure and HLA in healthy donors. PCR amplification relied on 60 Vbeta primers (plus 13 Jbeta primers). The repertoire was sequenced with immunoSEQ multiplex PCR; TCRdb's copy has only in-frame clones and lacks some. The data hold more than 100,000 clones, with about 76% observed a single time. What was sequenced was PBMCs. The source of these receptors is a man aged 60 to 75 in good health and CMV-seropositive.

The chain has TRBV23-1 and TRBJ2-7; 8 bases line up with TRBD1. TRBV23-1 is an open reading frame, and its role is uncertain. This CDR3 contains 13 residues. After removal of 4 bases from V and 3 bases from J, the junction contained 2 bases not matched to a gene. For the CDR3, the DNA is TGCGCCAGCAGTCCCGACAGGGGCTACGAGCAGTACTTC. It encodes CASSPDRGYEQYF.

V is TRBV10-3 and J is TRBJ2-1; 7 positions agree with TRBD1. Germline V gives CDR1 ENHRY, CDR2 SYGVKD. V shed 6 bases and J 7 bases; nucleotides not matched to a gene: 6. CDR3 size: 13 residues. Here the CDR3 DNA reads TGTGCCATCAGGGGGGACAGACTAAATGAGCAGTTCTTC. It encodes CAIRGDRLNEQFF.

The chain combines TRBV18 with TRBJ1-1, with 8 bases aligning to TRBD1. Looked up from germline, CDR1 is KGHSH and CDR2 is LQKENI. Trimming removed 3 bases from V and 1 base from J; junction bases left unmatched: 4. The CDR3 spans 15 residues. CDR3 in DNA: TGTGCCAGCTCACCGTCGGGACAGGAGAACACTGAAGCTTTCTTT. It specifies CASSPSGQENTEAFF.

CDR3 sequence reads: CASSHTGDAEAFF. The CDR3 coding sequence is TGTGCCAGCAGCCATACAGGGGACGCTGAAGCTTTCTTT. The J gene is TRBJ1-1, the V gene TRBV6-4, with 7 bases fitting TRBD1. This CDR3 comprises 13 residues. Trimming at V came to 6 bases and at J to 6 bases, leaving 7 bases not matched to a gene. Germline-derived CDR1 and CDR2 are MRHNA and SNTAGT.

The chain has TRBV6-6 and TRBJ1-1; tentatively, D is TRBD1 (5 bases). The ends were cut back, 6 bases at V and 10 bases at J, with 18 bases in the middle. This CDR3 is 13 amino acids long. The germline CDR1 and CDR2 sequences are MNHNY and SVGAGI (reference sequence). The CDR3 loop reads CASSRAATRTAFF. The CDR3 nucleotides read TGTGCCAGCAGCAGGGCGGCGACCCGGACAGCTTTCTTT.

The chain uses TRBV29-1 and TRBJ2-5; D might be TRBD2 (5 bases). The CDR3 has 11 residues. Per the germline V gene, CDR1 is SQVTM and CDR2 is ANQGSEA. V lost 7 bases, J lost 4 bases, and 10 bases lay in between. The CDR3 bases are TGCAGCGGGGGAGAAGGAGAGACCCAGTACTTC. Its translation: CSGGEGETQYF.

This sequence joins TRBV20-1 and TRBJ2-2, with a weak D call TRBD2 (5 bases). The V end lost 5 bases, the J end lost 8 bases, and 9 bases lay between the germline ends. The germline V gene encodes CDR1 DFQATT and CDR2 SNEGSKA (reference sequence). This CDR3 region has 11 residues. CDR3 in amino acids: CSAPLAGELFF. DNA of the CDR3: TGCAGTGCTCCCCTAGCTGGGGAGCTGTTTTTT.

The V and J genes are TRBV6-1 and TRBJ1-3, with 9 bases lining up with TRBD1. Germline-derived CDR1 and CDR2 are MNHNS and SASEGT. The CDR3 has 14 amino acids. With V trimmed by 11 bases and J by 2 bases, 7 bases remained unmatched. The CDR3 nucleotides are TGTGCCGCCAGTAGACAGGGGGCTGGAAACACCATATATTTT. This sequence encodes CAASRQGAGNTIYF.

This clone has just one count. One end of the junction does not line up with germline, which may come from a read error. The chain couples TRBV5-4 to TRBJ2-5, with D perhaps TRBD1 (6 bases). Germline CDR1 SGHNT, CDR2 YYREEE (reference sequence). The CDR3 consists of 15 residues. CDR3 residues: CAGSRRPEGEETQYF. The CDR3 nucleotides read TGTGCCGGCAGCCGCCGCCCAGAGGGGGAAGAGACCCAGTACTTC.

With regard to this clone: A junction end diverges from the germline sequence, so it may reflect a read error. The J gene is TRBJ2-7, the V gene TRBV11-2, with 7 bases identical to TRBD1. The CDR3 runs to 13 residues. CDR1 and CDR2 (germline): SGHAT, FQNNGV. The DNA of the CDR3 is TGTGCCAGCAGCCAACGACAGGGCTACGGGCAGTACTTC. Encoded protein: CASSQRQGYGQYF.

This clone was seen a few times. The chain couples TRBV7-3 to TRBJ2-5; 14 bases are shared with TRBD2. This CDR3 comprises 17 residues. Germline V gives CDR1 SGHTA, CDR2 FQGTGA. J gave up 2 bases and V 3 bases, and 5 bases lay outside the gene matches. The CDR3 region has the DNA TGTGCCAGCAGCTTGGGGACTAGCGGGAGTGGTCAAGAGACCCAGTACTTC. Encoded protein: CASSLGTSGSGQETQYF.

For the CDR3, the DNA is TGTGCCAGCAGCCCGGGTACGAACACTGAAGCTTTCTTT. Translated, it gives CASSPGTNTEAFF. The chain joins TRBV7-9 to TRBJ1-1; D is unclear. The CDR3 extends over 13 amino acids. The germline V gene encodes CDR1 SEHNR and CDR2 FQNEAQ (reference sequence). V shed 5 bases and J shed 1 base, with 8 bases lying between them.

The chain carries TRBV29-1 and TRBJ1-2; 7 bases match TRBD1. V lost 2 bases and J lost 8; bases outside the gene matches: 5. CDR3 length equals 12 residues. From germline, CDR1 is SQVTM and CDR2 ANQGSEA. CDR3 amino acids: CSVEKQGSGYTF. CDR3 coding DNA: TGCAGCGTTGAAAAACAGGGGTCAGGCTACACCTTC. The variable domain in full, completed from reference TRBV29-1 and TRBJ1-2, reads SAVISQKPSRDICQRGTSLTIQCQVDSQVTMMFWYRQQPGQSLTLIATANQGSEATYESGFVIDKFPISRPNLTFSTLTVSNMSPEDSSIYLCSVEKQGSGYTFGSGTRLTVV.

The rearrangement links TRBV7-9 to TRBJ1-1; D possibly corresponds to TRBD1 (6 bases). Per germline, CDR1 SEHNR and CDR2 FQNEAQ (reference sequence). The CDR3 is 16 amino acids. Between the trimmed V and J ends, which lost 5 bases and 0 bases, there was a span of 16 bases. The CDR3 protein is CASSPRDTRMNTEAFF. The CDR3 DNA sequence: TGTGCCAGCAGCCCCCGGGACACACGCATGAACACTGAAGCTTTCTTT.

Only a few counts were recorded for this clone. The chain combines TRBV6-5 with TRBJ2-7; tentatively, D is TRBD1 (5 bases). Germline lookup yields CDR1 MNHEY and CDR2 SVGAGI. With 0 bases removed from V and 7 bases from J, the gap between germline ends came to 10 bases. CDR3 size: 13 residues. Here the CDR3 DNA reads TGTGCCAGCAGTTACTCGGGGCCTCGAGAGCAGTACTTC. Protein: CASSYSGPREQYF.

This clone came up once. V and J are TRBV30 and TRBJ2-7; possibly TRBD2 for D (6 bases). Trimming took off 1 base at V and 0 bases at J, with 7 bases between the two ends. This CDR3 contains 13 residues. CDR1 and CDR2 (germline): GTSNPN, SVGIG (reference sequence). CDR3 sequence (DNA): TGTGCCTGGAGTGCGGGGGACTCCTACGAGCAGTACTTC. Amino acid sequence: CAWSAGDSYEQYF.

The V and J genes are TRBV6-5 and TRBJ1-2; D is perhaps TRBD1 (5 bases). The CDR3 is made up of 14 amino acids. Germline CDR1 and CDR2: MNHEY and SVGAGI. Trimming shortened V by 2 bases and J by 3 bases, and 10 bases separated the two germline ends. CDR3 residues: CASSYQGGDYGYTF. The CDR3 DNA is TGTGCCAGCAGTTACCAGGGAGGGGACTATGGCTACACCTTC.

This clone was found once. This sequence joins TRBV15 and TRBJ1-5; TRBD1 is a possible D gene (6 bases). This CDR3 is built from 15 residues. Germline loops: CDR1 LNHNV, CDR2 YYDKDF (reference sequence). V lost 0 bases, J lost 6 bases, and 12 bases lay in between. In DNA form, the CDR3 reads TGTGCCACCAGCAGAGATATCGGGACAAGTCAGCCCCAGCATTTT. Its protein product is CATSRDIGTSQPQHF.

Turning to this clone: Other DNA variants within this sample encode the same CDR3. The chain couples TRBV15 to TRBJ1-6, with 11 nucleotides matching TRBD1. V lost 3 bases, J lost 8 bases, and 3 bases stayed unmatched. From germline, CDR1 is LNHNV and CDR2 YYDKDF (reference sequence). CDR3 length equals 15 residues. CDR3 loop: CATSRGTGGDSPLHF. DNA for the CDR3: TGTGCCACCAGCAGGGGGACAGGGGGTGATTCACCCCTCCACTTT.

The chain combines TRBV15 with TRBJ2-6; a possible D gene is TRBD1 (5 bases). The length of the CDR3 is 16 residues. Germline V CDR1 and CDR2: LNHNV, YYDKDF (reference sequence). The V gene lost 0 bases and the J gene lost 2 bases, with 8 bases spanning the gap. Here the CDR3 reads CATSREIGAGANVLTF. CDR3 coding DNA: TGTGCCACCAGCAGAGAAATAGGGGCTGGGGCCAACGTCCTGACTTTC.

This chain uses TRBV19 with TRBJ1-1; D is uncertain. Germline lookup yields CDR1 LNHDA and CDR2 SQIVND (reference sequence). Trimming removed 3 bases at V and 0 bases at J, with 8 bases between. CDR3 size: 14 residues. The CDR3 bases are TGTGCCAGTAGTATTCGCCACATGAACACTGAAGCTTTCTTT. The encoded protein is CASSIRHMNTEAFF.

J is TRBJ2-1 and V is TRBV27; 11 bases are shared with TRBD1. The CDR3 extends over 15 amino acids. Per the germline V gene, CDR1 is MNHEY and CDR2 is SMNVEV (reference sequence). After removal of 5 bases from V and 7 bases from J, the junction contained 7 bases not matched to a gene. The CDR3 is CASSLRDRGWNEQFF. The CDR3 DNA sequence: TGTGCCAGCAGTCTTCGGGACAGGGGGTGGAATGAGCAGTTCTTC.

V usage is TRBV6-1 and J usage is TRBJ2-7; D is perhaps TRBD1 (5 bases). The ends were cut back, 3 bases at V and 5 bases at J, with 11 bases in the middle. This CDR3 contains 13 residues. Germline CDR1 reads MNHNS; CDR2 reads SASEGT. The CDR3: CASSEGLGDEQYF. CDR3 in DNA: TGTGCCAGCAGTGAGGGTTTAGGGGACGAGCAGTACTTC.

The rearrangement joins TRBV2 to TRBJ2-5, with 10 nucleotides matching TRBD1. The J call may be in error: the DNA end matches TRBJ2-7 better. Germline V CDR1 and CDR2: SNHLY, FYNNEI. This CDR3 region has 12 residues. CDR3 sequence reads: CASGGDRGEQYF. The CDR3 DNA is TGTGCCAGCGGGGGGGACAGGGGCGAGCAGTACTTC.

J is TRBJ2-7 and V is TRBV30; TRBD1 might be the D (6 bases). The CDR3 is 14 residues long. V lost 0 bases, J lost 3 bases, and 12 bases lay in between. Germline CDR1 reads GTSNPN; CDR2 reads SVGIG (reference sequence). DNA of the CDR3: TGTGCCTGGAGTGTACTATCGGACAGCTACGAGCAGTACTTC. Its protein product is CAWSVLSDSYEQYF.

As DNA, the CDR3 is TGCGCCAGCAGCACCCGACAGGGTTCCGCAGATACGCAGTATTTT. Its translation is CASSTRQGSADTQYF. The chain uses TRBV4-1 and TRBJ2-3; TRBD1 agrees at 7 bases. The CDR3 is 15 amino acids. In germline, CDR1 is MGHRA, CDR2 YSYEKL. With V trimmed by 5 bases and J by 4 bases, 9 bases remained unmatched.

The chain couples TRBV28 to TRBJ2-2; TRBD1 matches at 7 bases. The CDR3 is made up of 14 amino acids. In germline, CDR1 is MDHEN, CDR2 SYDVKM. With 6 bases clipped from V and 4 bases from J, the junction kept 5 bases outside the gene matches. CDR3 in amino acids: CASSLTGITGELFF. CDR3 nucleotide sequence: TGTGCCAGCAGCCTGACAGGGATCACCGGGGAGCTGTTTTTT.